The rows below give T cell receptor beta chains drawn from one sample of a study of early stage breast cancer tumors. Clones were read by immunoSEQ multiplex PCR, and TCRdb kept only the in-frame ones, dropping some. This sample yields fewer than 70,000 clones, of which more than 70% are seen a single time; approximately 4.5% belongs to the top ten. The sample consisted of blood. All receptors derive from a person in their forties with breast cancer. CDR3s include the opening cysteine and the closing phenylalanine or tryptophan. D genes are given only for firm matches.

cdr3_aa: CASSSLGYEQYF
cdr3_nt: TGTGCCAGTTCGTCTTTAGGATACGAGCAGTACTTC
d_call: NA
v_call: TRBV19
j_call: TRBJ2-7

cdr3_aa: CASTRLRVNTEAFF
cdr3_nt: TGTGCCAGCACAAGACTGAGAGTGAACACTGAAGCTTTCTTT
d_call: NA
v_call: TRBV7-9
j_call: TRBJ1-1

cdr3_aa: CASSQALVGTYEQYF
cdr3_nt: TGCGCCAGCAGCCAGGCCCTAGTTGGTACCTACGAGCAGTACTTC
d_call: NA
v_call: TRBV4-1
j_call: TRBJ2-7

cdr3_aa: CASTPKRTTNEKLFF
cdr3_nt: TGTGCCAGCACCCCCAAGAGAACAACTAATGAAAAACTGTTTTTT
d_call: NA
v_call: TRBV27
j_call: TRBJ1-4

cdr3_aa: CASSPEVGEQYF
cdr3_nt: TGTGCCAGCAGTCCGGAGGTCGGCGAGCAGTACTTC
d_call: NA
v_call: TRBV28
j_call: TRBJ2-7

cdr3_aa: CASSEIASGSGGELFF
cdr3_nt: TGTGCCAGCAGTGAAATAGCGAGCGGGAGTGGCGGGGAGCTGTTTTTT
d_call: TRBD2
v_call: TRBV2
j_call: TRBJ2-2

cdr3_aa: CASRIRGSDTGELFF
cdr3_nt: TGTGCCAGCAGAATCCGTGGGAGTGACACCGGGGAGCTGTTTTTT
d_call: NA
v_call: TRBV2
j_call: TRBJ2-2

cdr3_aa: CASSIARGLATGANVLTF
cdr3_nt: TGTGCCAGTAGTATCGCTAGGGGACTAGCAACTGGGGCCAACGTCCTGACTTTC
d_call: TRBD2
v_call: TRBV19
j_call: TRBJ2-6

cdr3_aa: CASSWRVGSGKDEQFF
cdr3_nt: TGTGCCAGCAGCTGGAGGGTAGGTAGCGGGAAGGATGAGCAGTTCTTC
d_call: TRBD2
v_call: TRBV7-3
j_call: TRBJ2-1

cdr3_aa: CASSLRGTEAFF
cdr3_nt: TGTGCCAGCAGTTTAAGGGGTACTGAAGCTTTCTTT
d_call: NA
v_call: TRBV5-6
j_call: TRBJ1-1

cdr3_aa: CASSEGLQGWEGYTF
cdr3_nt: TGTGCCAGCAGTGAAGGACTTCAGGGCTGGGAAGGCTACACCTTC
d_call: NA
v_call: TRBV6-1
j_call: TRBJ1-2

cdr3_aa: CASIRNILGGNTIYF
cdr3_nt: TGTGCCAGCATCAGAAACATATTAGGGGGAAACACCATATATTTT
d_call: NA
v_call: TRBV6-1
j_call: TRBJ1-3

cdr3_aa: CASNPPGHHTGELFF
cdr3_nt: TGTGCCAGCAACCCCCCGGGACACCACACCGGGGAGCTGTTTTTT
d_call: NA
v_call: TRBV7-2
j_call: TRBJ2-2

cdr3_aa: CAWSRDWPEQFF
cdr3_nt: TGTGCCTGGAGCCGGGACTGGCCGGAGCAGTTCTTC
d_call: NA
v_call: TRBV30
j_call: TRBJ2-1

cdr3_aa: CASRSTGTGSEKLFF
cdr3_nt: TGTGCCAGCAGATCAACGGGGACAGGGTCTGAAAAACTGTTTTTT
d_call: TRBD1
v_call: TRBV27
j_call: TRBJ1-4

cdr3_aa: CASSAGTGYEQYF
cdr3_nt: TGTGCCAGCAGTGCCGGGACAGGGTACGAGCAGTACTTC
d_call: TRBD1
v_call: TRBV6-4
j_call: TRBJ2-7

cdr3_aa: CARSSGGCYGYTF
cdr3_nt: TGTGCCAGAAGCTCCGGGGGCTGCTATGGCTACACCTTC
d_call: NA
v_call: TRBV7-5
j_call: TRBJ1-2

cdr3_aa: CASSLGTGVTQPQHF
cdr3_nt: TGTGCCAGTAGTCTCGGGACAGGGGTTACGCAGCCCCAGCATTTT
d_call: TRBD1
v_call: TRBV19
j_call: TRBJ1-5

cdr3_aa: CASSSPRSLTSYNEQFF
cdr3_nt: TGTGCCAGCAGCTCCCCCCGATCCCTAACGTCCTACAATGAGCAGTTCTTC
d_call: NA
v_call: TRBV7-9
j_call: TRBJ2-1

cdr3_aa: CASSLYQDRAYNQPQHF
cdr3_nt: TGTGCCAGCAGTTTATACCAGGACCGCGCATACAATCAGCCCCAGCATTTT
d_call: NA
v_call: TRBV28
j_call: TRBJ1-5

cdr3_aa: CASSPGPARNTIYF
cdr3_nt: TGTGCCAGCAGCCCGGGACCCGCGAGAAACACCATATATTTT
d_call: NA
v_call: TRBV5-5
j_call: TRBJ1-3

cdr3_aa: CASSPRTGRTEAFF
cdr3_nt: TGTGCCAGCAGTCCCCGGACAGGGAGGACTGAAGCTTTCTTT
d_call: TRBD1
v_call: TRBV6-6
j_call: TRBJ1-1

cdr3_aa: CASSGTTGRQFF
cdr3_nt: TGTGCCAGCAGCGGGACGACAGGGCGGCAGTTCTTC
d_call: TRBD1
v_call: TRBV5-4
j_call: TRBJ2-1

cdr3_aa: CATSRDWGIGYGYTF
cdr3_nt: TGTGCCACCAGCAGAGATTGGGGGATTGGCTATGGCTACACCTTC
d_call: NA
v_call: TRBV15
j_call: TRBJ1-2

cdr3_aa: CASSQQATGSYEQYF
cdr3_nt: TGTGCCAGCAGCCAACAAGCGACTGGTTCCTACGAGCAGTACTTC
d_call: NA
v_call: TRBV4-2
j_call: TRBJ2-7

cdr3_aa: CASSFDEDIQYF
cdr3_nt: TGTGCCAGCAGCTTCGATGAGGACATTCAGTACTTC
d_call: NA
v_call: TRBV11-2
j_call: TRBJ2-4

cdr3_aa: CASSPLAGGTDTQYF
cdr3_nt: TGTGCCAGCAGCCCCCTTGCGGGAGGAACAGATACGCAGTATTTT
d_call: TRBD2
v_call: TRBV7-9
j_call: TRBJ2-3

cdr3_aa: CASSPGGGRADEQYF
cdr3_nt: TGTGCCAGCAGCCCCGGGGGCGGGAGGGCCGACGAGCAGTACTTC
d_call: TRBD2
v_call: TRBV27
j_call: TRBJ2-7

cdr3_aa: CASSWTSGLAGELFF
cdr3_nt: TGTGCCAGCAGTTGGACTAGCGGCTTAGCCGGGGAGCTGTTTTTT
d_call: TRBD2
v_call: TRBV6-5
j_call: TRBJ2-2

cdr3_aa: CASSEGPRAFF
cdr3_nt: TGTGCCAGCAGTGAAGGACCTAGAGCTTTCTTT
d_call: NA
v_call: TRBV25-1
j_call: TRBJ1-1

cdr3_aa: CASSYSNQGNNEQFF
cdr3_nt: TGTGCCAGCAGTTACTCGAATCAGGGGAACAATGAGCAGTTCTTC
d_call: NA
v_call: TRBV6-5
j_call: TRBJ2-1

cdr3_aa: CASSQLGLAGVETQYF
cdr3_nt: TGCGCCAGCAGCCAACTAGGACTAGCGGGAGTCGAGACCCAGTACTTC
d_call: TRBD2
v_call: TRBV4-1
j_call: TRBJ2-5